The source of this TCR beta chain is a study of beta chain features in type 1 diabetes. In the study overall: Roughly 98 million sorted cells were examined across all samples. Findings and caveats of the study: Unsettled here was the matter of whether HLA type influences TCRB rearrangement. The study found moderately but significantly shorter TCRB CDR3s in all four CD4+ subsets of Type 1 diabetes patients. When cDNA is sequenced, cells with high TCR expression could be over-represented.

Sequenced material consisted of expressed TCRB transcripts (all of the isolated RNA was reverse transcribed). Data came from immunoSEQ multiplex PCR; TCRdb stores just in-frame clones and leaves some out. The repertoire consists of 130,000 or so clones, with around 17% occurring once and the leading ten covering 2% to 2.5%. Isolation of CD4+ naive, central memory, regulatory and stem cell-like memory cells was achieved by sorting via CD45RO/CCR7/CD25/CD127/CD95/CD27. Germline V CDR1 and CDR2: LNHDA, SQIVND (reference sequence). J gave up 13 bases and V 3 bases, and 11 bases lay outside the gene matches. This CDR3 is built from 13 residues. There are a few counts of this clone. Its antigen is unidentified.

The TCR originated in a man aged 25-40 years with type 1 diabetes. V gene TRBV19 combines with J gene TRBJ1-2, with TRBD1 matching over 7 bases. The sample comprised central memory CD4+ T cells from blood. The CDR3 bases are TGTGCCAGTAGTATTGGGGAAAGACAGGGAAGCACCTTC. This codes for CASSIGERQGSTF. The variable domain in full, with the rest retrieved from reference TRBV19 and TRBJ1-2, is DGGITQSPKYLFRKEGQNVTLSCEQNLNHDAMYWYRQDPGQGLRLIYYSQIVNDFQKGDIAEGYSVSREKKESFPLTVTSAQKNPTAFYLCASSIGERQGSTFGSGTRLTVV.